Listed below are T cell receptor beta chains from one sample, sequenced in a study of T cell repertoires in cytomegalovirus infection. TCRdb re-called the reads through MiXCR, storing one row per CDR3 protein. There are roughly 310,000 distinct CDR3 sequences in the sample; 17% occur only once, and about 12% lies in the top ten. Input material: PBMCs. The receptors derive from a human donor in good health (CMV status not recorded). Some clones in this sample may be carry-over from other donors' samples. Each CDR3 is given with its conserved first and last residue. The D gene is left open where the match is weak. Rows may omit the clone size; those that give it use once, few, many or a size class.

j_gene	v_gene	d_gene	len	abundance	CDR3aa	CDR3nt
TRBJ2-2	TRBV19	NA	15	many	CASSSAGAVTGELFF	TGTGCCAGTAGTAGTGCAGGGGCAGTCACCGGGGAGCTGTTTTTT
TRBJ1-2	TRBV20-1	NA	15	few	CSARDSNRANYGYTF	TGCAGTGCTAGAGATTCTAACAGGGCTAACTATGGCTACACCTTC
TRBJ2-5	TRBV6-1	NA	14	many	CASTRGIGEETQYF	TGTGCCAGCACCCGAGGCATAGGGGAAGAGACCCAGTACTTC
TRBJ2-2	TRBV5-5	TRBD1	13	few	CASSTTGSGELFF	TGTGCCAGCAGCACGACAGGGTCCGGGGAGCTGTTTTTT
TRBJ2-7	TRBV19	TRBD1	14	NA	CASSILQGAYEQYF	TGTGCCAGTAGTATCCTACAGGGGGCCTACGAGCAGTACTTC
TRBJ2-1	TRBV5-4	TRBD1	16	NA	CTSSLASGTGYNEQFF	TGTACCAGCAGCTTGGCATCCGGGACAGGTTACAATGAGCAGTTCTTC
TRBJ1-2	TRBV4-2	NA	14	many	CASSQGQTLDGYTF	TGTGCCAGCAGCCAAGGACAGACCCTAGATGGCTACACCTTC
TRBJ2-7	TRBV7-2	NA	14	many	CASSAGRSSYEQYF	TGTGCCAGCAGCGCGGGACGGAGCTCCTACGAGCAGTACTTC
TRBJ2-7	TRBV29-1	NA	13	few	CSVGGRQTYEQYF	TGCAGCGTTGGAGGGAGGCAGACTTACGAGCAGTACTTC
TRBJ1-3	TRBV2	NA	15	NA	CASSEASGPGNTIYF	TGTGCCAGCAGTGAAGCCTCAGGGCCTGGAAACACCATATATTTT
TRBJ2-1	TRBV28	TRBD2	15	few	CASSLELAGYNEQFF	TGTGCCAGCAGTTTAGAACTAGCGGGTTACAATGAGCAGTTCTTC
TRBJ2-2	TRBV7-3	NA	14	few	CASSLVLNTGELFF	TGTGCCAGCAGCTTAGTATTGAACACCGGGGAGCTGTTTTTT
TRBJ2-6	TRBV7-2	NA	17	many	CASSLVVRRAGANVLTF	TGTGCCAGCAGCTTAGTAGTTAGGCGGGCTGGGGCCAACGTCCTGACTTTC
TRBJ2-7	TRBV11-2	NA	16	few	CASSFGVGSLSYEQYF	TGTGCCAGCAGCTTCGGTGTAGGGTCGTTATCCTACGAGCAGTACTTC
TRBJ2-5	TRBV28	NA	14	few	CASSYAGVQETQYF	TGTGCCAGCAGTTACGCTGGGGTCCAAGAGACCCAGTACTTC
TRBJ1-1	TRBV20-1	TRBD1	14	few	CSARGHRGQTEAFF	TGCAGTGCTAGAGGGCACAGGGGGCAGACTGAAGCTTTCTTT
TRBJ2-7	TRBV4-1	NA	13	few	CASSQIGLRGQYF	TGCGCCAGCAGCCAGATCGGACTCCGTGGGCAGTACTTC
TRBJ1-4	TRBV10-3	NA	13	few	CAIRDGRGEKLFF	TGTGCCATCAGGGACGGGAGAGGGGAAAAACTGTTTTTT
TRBJ2-3	TRBV6-5	NA	15	NA	CASSYTDDTVDTQYF	TGTGCCAGCAGTTACACCGACGATACGGTGGATACGCAGTATTTT
TRBJ2-1	TRBV28	TRBD1	15	NA	CASSPGQVLFNEQFF	TGTGCCAGCAGTCCTGGACAGGTGCTATTCAATGAGCAGTTCTTC
TRBJ1-2	TRBV18	NA	15	once	CASSPAGGANYGYTF	TGTGCCAGCTCTCCGGCTGGGGGAGCTAACTATGGCTACACCTTC
TRBJ1-5	TRBV10-3	NA	16	many	CAISENEGVSNQPQHF	TGTGCCATCAGTGAGAATGAAGGGGTGTCGAATCAGCCCCAGCATTTT
TRBJ2-1	TRBV7-9	TRBD1	19	many	CASSFQTGTGLLSYNEQFF	TGTGCCAGCAGCTTCCAAACCGGGACAGGCCTACTCTCCTACAATGAGCAGTTCTTC
TRBJ2-3	TRBV18	NA	15	NA	CASSQAQDMSDTQYF	TGTGCCAGCTCACAAGCCCAGGACATGTCAGATACGCAGTATTTT
TRBJ1-2	TRBV9	NA	15	NA	CASSVATAGELGYTF	TGTGCCAGCAGCGTAGCTACAGCGGGGGAGCTGGGCTACACCTTC
TRBJ1-5	TRBV20-1	NA	13	few	CSARPTVSQPQHF	TGCAGTGCTAGGCCGACAGTGTCTCAGCCCCAGCATTTT
TRBJ2-5	TRBV7-2	NA	14	NA	CASSLVSGAKTQYF	TGTGCCAGCAGCTTAGTTTCAGGGGCGAAGACCCAGTACTTC
TRBJ1-1	TRBV7-9	NA	13	few	CASSLRYGSQAFF	TGTGCCAGCAGCTTACGATACGGCTCGCAAGCTTTCTTT
TRBJ2-2	TRBV2	TRBD1	17	few	CATDPVGQGVSTGELFF	TGTGCCACCGACCCGGTTGGACAGGGGGTGTCCACCGGGGAGCTGTTTTTT
TRBJ2-3	TRBV20-1	NA	16	few	CSARGATRLRTDTQYF	TGCAGTGCTAGAGGCGCGACCCGATTACGCACAGATACGCAGTATTTT
TRBJ2-7	TRBV6-6	NA	15	NA	CASSVSGTEAYEQYF	TGTGCCAGCAGTGTGTCGGGGACGGAAGCCTACGAGCAGTACTTC
TRBJ1-1	TRBV20-1	NA	13	few	CSARDPAYTEAFF	TGCAGTGCTAGAGATCCCGCGTACACTGAAGCTTTCTTT
TRBJ2-5	TRBV2	NA	17	NA	CASSGWGKGSPSETQYF	TGTGCCAGCAGTGGTTGGGGAAAGGGGTCCCCATCAGAGACCCAGTACTTC
TRBJ1-2	TRBV29-1	TRBD1	12	few	CSVRGDRTSYTF	TGCAGCGTCCGGGGGGACAGGACTAGCTACACCTTC
TRBJ2-2	TRBV7-2	NA	13	NA	CASSLFNTGELFF	TGTGCCAGCAGCTTATTTAACACCGGGGAGCTGTTTTTT
TRBJ2-1	TRBV6-2/TRBV6-3	NA	13	few	CASSSTVYNEQFF	TGTGCCAGCAGTTCCACAGTGTACAATGAGCAGTTCTTC
TRBJ1-5	TRBV12-3/TRBV12-4	NA	14	many	CASSTTKGNQPQHF	TGTGCCAGCAGCACAACAAAGGGCAATCAGCCCCAGCATTTT
TRBJ2-3	TRBV3-1	TRBD2	19	once	CASSDTGVAGVIGTDTQYF	TGTGCCAGCAGCGACACCGGGGTAGCGGGGGTAATCGGCACAGATACGCAGTATTTT
TRBJ1-5	TRBV4-3	NA	19	few	CASSQDWFGRGLSNQPQHF	TGCGCCAGCAGCCAAGATTGGTTCGGGAGGGGTTTAAGCAATCAGCCCCAGCATTTT
TRBJ2-3	TRBV6-2/TRBV6-3	NA	16	NA	CASSYGPTDFTDTQYF	TGTGCCAGCAGTTACGGCCCCACCGACTTCACAGATACGCAGTATTTT